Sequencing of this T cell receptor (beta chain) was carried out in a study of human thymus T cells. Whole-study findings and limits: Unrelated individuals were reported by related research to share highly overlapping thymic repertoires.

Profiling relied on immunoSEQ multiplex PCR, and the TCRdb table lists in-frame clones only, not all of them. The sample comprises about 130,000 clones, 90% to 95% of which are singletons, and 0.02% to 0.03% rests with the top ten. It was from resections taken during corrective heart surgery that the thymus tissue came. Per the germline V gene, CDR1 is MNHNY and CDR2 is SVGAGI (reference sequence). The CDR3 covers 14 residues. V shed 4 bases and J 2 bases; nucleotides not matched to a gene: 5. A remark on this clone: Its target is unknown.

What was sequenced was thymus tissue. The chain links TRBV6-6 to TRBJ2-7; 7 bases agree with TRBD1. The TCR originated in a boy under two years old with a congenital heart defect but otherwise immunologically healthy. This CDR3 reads CASSFRQGAYEQYF. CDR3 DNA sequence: TGTGCCAGCAGTTTCAGACAGGGAGCCTACGAGCAGTACTTC.